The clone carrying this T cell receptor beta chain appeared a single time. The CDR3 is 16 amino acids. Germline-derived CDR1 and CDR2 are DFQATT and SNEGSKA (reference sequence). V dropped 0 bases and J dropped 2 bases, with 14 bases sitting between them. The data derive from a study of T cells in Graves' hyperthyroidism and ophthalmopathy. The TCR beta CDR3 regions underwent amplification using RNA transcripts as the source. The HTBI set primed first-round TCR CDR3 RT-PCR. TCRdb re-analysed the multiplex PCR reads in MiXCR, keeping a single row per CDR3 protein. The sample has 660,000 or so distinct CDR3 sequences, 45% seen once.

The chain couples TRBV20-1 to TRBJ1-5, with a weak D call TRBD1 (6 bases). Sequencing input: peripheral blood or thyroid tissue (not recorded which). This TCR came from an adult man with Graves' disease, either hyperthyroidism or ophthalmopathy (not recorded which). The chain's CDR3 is CSARERGRGGNQPQHF. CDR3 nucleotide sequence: TGCAGTGCTAGAGAGCGGGGGCGCGGTGGCAATCAGCCCCAGCATTTT.